This T cell receptor beta chain is from a study of cytomegalovirus exposure and HLA in healthy donors. Overall study findings and caveats: A prior analysis recorded that most TCR beta V segments were productive about 87% or about 30% of the time.

About this clone: Its antigen is currently unknown.

Use of 60 Vbeta and 13 Jbeta primers characterized the PCR. Produced via immunoSEQ multiplex PCR; TCRdb's table is partial and in-frame only. The sample lists 100,000 to 150,000 clones; 65% to 80% were seen once. This receptor was obtained from a woman aged 18-29 years in good health and CMV-seronegative. What was sequenced was PBMCs.

The CDR3 nucleotides are TGCGCCAGCAGCTCAACGGGACTAGCCGAAGAGGGTGAGCAGTTCTTC. Amino acids: CASSSTGLAEEGEQFF. This chain connects TRBV5-1 to TRBJ2-1, with 9 bases aligning to TRBD2. Germline values: CDR1 SGHRS, CDR2 YFSETQ. The CDR3 is made up of 16 amino acids. V trimming: 3 bases; J trimming: 9 bases; junction bases outside the gene matches: 13. The variable domain in full, with the rest retrieved from reference TRBV5-1 and TRBJ2-1, is KAGVTQTPRYLIKTRGQQVTLSCSPISGHRSVSWYQQTPGQGLQFLFEYFSETQRNKGNFPGRFSGRQFSNSRSEMNVSTLELGDSALYLCASSSTGLAEEGEQFFGPGTRLTVL.